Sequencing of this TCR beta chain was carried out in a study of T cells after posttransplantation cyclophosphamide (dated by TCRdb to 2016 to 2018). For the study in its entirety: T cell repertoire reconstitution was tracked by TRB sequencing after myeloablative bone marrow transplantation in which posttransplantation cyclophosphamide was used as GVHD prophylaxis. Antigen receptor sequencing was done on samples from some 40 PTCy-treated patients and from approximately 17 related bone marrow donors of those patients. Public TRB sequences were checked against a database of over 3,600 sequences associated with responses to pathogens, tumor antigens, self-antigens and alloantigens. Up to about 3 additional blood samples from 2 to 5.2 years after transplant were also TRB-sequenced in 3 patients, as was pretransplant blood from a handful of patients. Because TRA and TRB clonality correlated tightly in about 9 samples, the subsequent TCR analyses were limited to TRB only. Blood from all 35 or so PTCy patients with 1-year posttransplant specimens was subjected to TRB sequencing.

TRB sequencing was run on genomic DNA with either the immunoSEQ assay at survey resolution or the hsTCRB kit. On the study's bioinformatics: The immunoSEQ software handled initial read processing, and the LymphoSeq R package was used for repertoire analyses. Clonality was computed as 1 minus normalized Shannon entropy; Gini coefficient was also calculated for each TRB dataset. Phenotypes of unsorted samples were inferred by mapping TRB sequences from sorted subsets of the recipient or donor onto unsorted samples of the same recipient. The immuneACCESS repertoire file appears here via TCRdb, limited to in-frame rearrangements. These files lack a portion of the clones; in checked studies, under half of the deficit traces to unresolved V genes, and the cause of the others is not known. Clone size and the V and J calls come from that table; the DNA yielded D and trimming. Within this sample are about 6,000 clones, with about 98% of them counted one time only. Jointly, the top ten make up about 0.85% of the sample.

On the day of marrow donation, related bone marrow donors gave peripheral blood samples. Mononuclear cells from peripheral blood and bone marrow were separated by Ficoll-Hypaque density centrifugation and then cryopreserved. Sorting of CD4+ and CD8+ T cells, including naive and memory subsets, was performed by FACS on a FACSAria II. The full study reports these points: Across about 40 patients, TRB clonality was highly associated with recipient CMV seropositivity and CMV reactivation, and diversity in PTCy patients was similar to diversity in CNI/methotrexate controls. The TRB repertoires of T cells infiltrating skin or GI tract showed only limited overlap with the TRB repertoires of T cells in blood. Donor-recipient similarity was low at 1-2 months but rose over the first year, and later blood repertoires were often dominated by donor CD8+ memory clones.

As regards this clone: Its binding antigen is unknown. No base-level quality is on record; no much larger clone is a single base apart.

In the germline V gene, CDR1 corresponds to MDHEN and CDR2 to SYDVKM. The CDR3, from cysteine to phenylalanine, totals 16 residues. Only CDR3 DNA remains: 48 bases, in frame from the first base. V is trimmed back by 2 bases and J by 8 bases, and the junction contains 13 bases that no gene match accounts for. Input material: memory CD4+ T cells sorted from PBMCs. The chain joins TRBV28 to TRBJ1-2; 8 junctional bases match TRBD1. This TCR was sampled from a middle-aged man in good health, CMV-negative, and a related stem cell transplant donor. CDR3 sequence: CASSLLLRTGMLGYTF. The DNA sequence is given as TGTGCCAGCAGTTTACTTCTGCGGACAGGGATGTTAGGCTACACCTTC.